Listed here are 10 T cell receptor beta chains from one sample, sequenced in a study of breast tumors, draining lymph nodes, adjacent tissues. One entry per CDR3 protein results from TCRdb running MiXCR on the multiplex PCR reads. The data hold under 15,000 distinct CDR3 sequences, with 70% observed a single time. Sequences were obtained from tumor-adjacent breast tissue. Source of these receptors: a female donor with breast cancer. Some clones in this sample may be carry-over from other donors' samples.

V and J are TRBV4-2 and TRBJ1-2, with 7 nucleotides matching TRBD1. V trimming: 0 bases; J trimming: 3 bases; junction bases outside the gene matches: 13. CDR1 is LGHNA, CDR2 YNFKEQ, per germline. The CDR3 totals 18 residues. CDR3 in DNA: TGTGCCAGCAGCCAAGAGGTTCAGGGAGGGGGCGCGGACTATGGCTACACCTTC. The encoded protein is CASSQEVQGGGADYGYTF.

The rearrangement links TRBV5-4 to TRBJ2-1; D is possibly TRBD1 or TRBD2 (6 bases each). This CDR3 is 13 amino acids long. Germline values: CDR1 SGHNT, CDR2 YYREEE (reference sequence). Trimming removed 2 bases at V and 15 bases at J, with 18 bases between. CDR3 protein: CASSLNPGAMPFF. DNA of the CDR3: TGTGCCAGCAGCTTAAATCCGGGGGCAATGCCGTTCTTC.

The rearrangement links TRBV5-5 to TRBJ2-7; D may be TRBD1 (6 bases). Trimming took 0 bases from V and 5 from J, leaving 12 bases between them. The CDR3 has 14 residues. CDR1 and CDR2 (germline): SGHKS, YYEKEE (reference sequence). CDR3 region: CASSLVNRDHEQYF. The CDR3, as DNA: TGTGCCAGCAGCTTGGTGAACAGGGACCACGAGCAGTACTTC.

The genes are TRBV9 and TRBJ2-7; D call uncertain. Trimming stripped 0 bases from V and 3 bases from J, with 7 bases between. CDR3 length: 13 amino acids. Germline V gene lookup returns CDR1 SGDLS and CDR2 YYNGEE. As DNA, the CDR3 is TGTGCCAGCAGCGTAGAAGACAACTACGAGCAGTACTTC. It is translated as CASSVEDNYEQYF.

V usage is TRBV15 and J usage is TRBJ2-2, with TRBD2 as a possible D gene (5 bases). Trimming pared 0 bases from V and 5 bases from J, leaving 7 bases between. This CDR3 spans 14 amino acids. Germline CDR1 LNHNV, CDR2 YYDKDF (reference sequence). This chain's CDR3 is CATSRDTGTGELFF. The CDR3 bases are TGTGCCACCAGCAGAGATACGGGGACCGGGGAGCTGTTTTTT.

The J gene is TRBJ1-6, the V gene TRBV11-3; D is ambiguous. The CDR3 is 14 residues long. V was pared by 2 bases and J by 4 bases, with 6 bases between. Germline V lookup: CDR1 SGHNT, CDR2 YENEEA. CDR3 sequence: CASSLTVYNSPLHF. As DNA, the CDR3 is TGTGCCAGCAGCTTAACGGTTTATAATTCACCCCTCCACTTT.

This rearrangement joins TRBV7-7 to TRBJ2-5; 7 bases fit TRBD2. V was clipped by 10 bases and J by 4 bases; unmatched bases: 18. Germline V lookup: CDR1 SSHAT, CDR2 FNYEAQ (reference sequence). This CDR3 region has 16 residues. The CDR3 here is CAIRGSGGSSGETQYF. DNA for the CDR3: TGTGCCATCCGGGGTTCGGGCGGGAGTTCGGGAGAGACCCAGTACTTC.

This clonotype was detected many times. V and J are TRBV12-3 or TRBV12-4 and TRBJ1-4; 8 bases are shared with TRBD1. The CDR3 loop spans 16 amino acids. The trim removed 8 bases at V and 0 bases at J, leaving 8 bases unmatched. CDR3 DNA sequence: TGTGCCAGCCCGGACAGGGCCCCTCCAACTAATGAAAAACTGTTTTTT. It encodes CASPDRAPPTNEKLFF.

This clonotype was seen once. The V call is TRBV20-1, the J call TRBJ2-7; TRBD1 matches 9 bases. CDR3 size: 13 residues. CDR1 and CDR2 (germline): DFQATT, SNEGSKA (reference sequence). Trimming cost V 4 bases and J 5 bases; bases outside gene matches: 6. DNA of the CDR3: TGCAGTGCTACCCCGGGACAGGGTCACGAGCAGTACTTC. Its translation is CSATPGQGHEQYF.

This clonotype turned up a few times. J is TRBJ1-1 and V is TRBV7-8; 8 positions agree with TRBD1. The CDR3 consists of 14 residues. V lost 5 bases, J lost 5 bases, and 7 bases stayed unmatched. Germline CDR1 reads SGHVS; CDR2 reads FQNEAQ. The CDR3 region has the DNA TGTGCCAGCAGCCTTGGACAGGGTCGGACTGAAGCTTTCTTT. Translated: CASSLGQGRTEAFF.